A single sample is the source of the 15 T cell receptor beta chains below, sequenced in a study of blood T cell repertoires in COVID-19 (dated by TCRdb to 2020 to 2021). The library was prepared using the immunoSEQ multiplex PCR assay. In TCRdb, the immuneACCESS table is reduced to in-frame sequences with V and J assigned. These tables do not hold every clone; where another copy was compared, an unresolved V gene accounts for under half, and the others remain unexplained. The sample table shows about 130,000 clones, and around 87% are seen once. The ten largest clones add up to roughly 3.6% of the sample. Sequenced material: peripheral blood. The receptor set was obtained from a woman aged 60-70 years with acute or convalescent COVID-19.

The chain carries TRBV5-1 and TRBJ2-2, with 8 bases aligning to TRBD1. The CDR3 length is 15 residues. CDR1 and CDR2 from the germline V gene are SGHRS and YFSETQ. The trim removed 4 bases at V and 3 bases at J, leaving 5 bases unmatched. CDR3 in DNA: TGCGCCAGCAGCCGTCGGGACAGGTACACCGGGGAGCTGTTTTTT. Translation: CASSRRDRYTGELFF.

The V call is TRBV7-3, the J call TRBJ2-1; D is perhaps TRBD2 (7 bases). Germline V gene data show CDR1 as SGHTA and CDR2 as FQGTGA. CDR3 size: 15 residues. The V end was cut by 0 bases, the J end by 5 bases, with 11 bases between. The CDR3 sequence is CASSLTGGLHNEQFF. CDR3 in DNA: TGTGCCAGCAGCTTAACCGGGGGGCTCCACAATGAGCAGTTCTTC.

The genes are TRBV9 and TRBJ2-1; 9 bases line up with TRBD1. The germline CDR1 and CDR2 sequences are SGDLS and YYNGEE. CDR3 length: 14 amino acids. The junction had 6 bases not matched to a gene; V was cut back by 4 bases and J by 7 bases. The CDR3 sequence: CASSLGQGWNEQFF. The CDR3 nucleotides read TGTGCCAGCAGCCTGGGACAGGGTTGGAATGAGCAGTTCTTC.

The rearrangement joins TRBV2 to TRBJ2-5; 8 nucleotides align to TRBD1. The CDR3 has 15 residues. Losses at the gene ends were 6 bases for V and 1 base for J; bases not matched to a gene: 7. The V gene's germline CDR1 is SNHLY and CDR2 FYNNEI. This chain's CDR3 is CASRGQGSFQETQYF. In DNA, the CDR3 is TGTGCCAGCAGAGGACAGGGTTCCTTCCAAGAGACCCAGTACTTC.

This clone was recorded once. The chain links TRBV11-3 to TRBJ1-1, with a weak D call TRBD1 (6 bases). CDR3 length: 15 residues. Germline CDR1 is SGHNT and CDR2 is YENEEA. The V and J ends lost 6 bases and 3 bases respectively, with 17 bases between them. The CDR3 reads CASSPVGSGDTEAFF. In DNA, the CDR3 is TGTGCCAGCAGTCCCGTCGGGTCAGGGGACACTGAAGCTTTCTTT. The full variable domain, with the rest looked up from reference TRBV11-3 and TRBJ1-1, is EAGVVQSPRYKIIEKKQPVAFWCNPISGHNTLYWYLQNLGQGPELLIRYENEEAVDDSQLPKDRFSAERLKGVDSTLKIQPAELGDSAVYLCASSPVGSGDTEAFFGQGTRLTVV.

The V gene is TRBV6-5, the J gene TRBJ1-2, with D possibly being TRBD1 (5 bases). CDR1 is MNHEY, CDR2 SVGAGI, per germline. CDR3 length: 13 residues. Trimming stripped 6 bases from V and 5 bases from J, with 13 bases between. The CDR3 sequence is CASRQAATYGYTF. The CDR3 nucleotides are TGTGCCAGCAGACAGGCCGCGACTTATGGCTACACCTTC.

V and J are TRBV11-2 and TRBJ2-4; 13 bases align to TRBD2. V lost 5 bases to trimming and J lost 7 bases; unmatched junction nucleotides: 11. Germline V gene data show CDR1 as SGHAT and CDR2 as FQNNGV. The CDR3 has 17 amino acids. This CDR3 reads CASSRGLAGAFRNIQYF. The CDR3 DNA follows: TGTGCCAGCAGCCGCGGACTAGCGGGAGCCTTCCGGAACATTCAGTACTTC.

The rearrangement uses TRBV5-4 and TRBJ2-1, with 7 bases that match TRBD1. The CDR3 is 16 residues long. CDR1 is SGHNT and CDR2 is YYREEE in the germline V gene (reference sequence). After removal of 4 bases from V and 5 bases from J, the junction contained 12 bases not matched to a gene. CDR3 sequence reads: CASSPSGGPRNNEQFF. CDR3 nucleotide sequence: TGTGCCAGCAGCCCCTCAGGGGGACCGCGGAACAATGAGCAGTTCTTC.

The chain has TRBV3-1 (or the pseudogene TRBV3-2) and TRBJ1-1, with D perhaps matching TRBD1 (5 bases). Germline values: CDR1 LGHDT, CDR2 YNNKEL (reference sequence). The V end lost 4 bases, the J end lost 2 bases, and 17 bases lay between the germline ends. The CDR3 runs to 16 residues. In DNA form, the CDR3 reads TGTGCCAGCAGCCTGGGGGGAGGGGCGGCCAACACTGAAGCTTTCTTT. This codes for CASSLGGGAANTEAFF.

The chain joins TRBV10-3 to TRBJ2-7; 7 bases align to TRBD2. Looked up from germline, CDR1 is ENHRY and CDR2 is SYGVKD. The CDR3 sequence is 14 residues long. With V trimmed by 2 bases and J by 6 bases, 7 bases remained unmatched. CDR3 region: CAISEALTSPEQYF. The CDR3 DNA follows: TGTGCCATCAGTGAGGCGCTGACTAGCCCCGAGCAGTACTTC.

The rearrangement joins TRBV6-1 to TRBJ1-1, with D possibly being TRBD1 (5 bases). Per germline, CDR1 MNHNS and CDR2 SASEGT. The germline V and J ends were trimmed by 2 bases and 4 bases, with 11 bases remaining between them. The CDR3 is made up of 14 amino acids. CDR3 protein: CASSELGQGTEAFF. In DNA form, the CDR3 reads TGTGCCAGCAGTGAATTGGGTCAGGGCACTGAAGCTTTCTTT.

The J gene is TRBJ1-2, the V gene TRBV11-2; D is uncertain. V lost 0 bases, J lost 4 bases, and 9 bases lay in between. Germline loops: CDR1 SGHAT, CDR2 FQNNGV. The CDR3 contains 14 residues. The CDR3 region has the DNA TGTGCCAGCAGCTTAGAGGGCGCAAGCTATGGCTACACCTTC. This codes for CASSLEGASYGYTF.

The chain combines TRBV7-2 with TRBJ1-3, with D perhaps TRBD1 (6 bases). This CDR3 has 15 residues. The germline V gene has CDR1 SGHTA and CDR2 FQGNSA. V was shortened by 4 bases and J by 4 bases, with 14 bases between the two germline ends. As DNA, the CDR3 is TGTGCCAGCAGCTCGCCGACAGGCACGGGAAACACCATATATTTT. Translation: CASSSPTGTGNTIYF.

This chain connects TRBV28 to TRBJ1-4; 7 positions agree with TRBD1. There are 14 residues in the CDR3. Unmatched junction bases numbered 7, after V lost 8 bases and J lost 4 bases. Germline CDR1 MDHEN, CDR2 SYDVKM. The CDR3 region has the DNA TGTGCCAGCGGACGGGACAGCTATAATGAAAAACTGTTTTTT. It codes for CASGRDSYNEKLFF.

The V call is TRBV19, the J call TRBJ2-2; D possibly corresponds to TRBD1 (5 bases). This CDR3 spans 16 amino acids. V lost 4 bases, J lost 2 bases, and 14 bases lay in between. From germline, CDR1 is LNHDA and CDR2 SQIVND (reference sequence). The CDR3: CASSKGRGVNTGELFF. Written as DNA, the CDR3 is TGTGCCAGTAGTAAAGGTAGGGGCGTAAACACCGGGGAGCTGTTTTTT.